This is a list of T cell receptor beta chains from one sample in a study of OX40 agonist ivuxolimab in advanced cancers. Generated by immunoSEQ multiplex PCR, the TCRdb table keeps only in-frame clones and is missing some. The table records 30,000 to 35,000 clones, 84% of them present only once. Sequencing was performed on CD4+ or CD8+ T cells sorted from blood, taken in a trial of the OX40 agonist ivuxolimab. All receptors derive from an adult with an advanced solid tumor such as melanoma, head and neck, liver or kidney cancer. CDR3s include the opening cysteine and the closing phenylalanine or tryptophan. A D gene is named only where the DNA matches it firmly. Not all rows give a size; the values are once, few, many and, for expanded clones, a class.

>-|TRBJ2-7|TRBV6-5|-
CASSYWPGLYEQYF
TGTGCCAGCAGTTACTGGCCAGGGTTGTACGAGCAGTACTTC
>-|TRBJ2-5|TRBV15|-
CATSRVYRQETQYF
TGTGCCACCAGCAGAGTCTACAGGCAAGAGACCCAGTACTTC
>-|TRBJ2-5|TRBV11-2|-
CASSRTATARQETQYF
TGTGCCAGCAGCCGCACGGCGACAGCCCGACAAGAGACCCAGTACTTC
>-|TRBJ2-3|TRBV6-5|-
CASSSGPRGGGDTQYF
TGTGCCAGCAGTTCTGGACCCCGAGGGGGGGGAGATACGCAGTATTTT
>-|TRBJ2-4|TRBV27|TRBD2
CASSSTPWAGGRNIQYF
TGTGCCAGCAGTTCCACCCCCTGGGCGGGAGGACGTAACATTCAGTACTTC
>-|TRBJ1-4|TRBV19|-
CASSPGTLNEKLFF
TGTGCCAGTAGTCCAGGGACGCTTAATGAAAAACTGTTTTTT
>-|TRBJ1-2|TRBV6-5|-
CASRKQGTYGYTF
TGTGCCAGCAGGAAACAGGGTACCTATGGCTACACCTTC
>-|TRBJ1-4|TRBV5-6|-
CASSFVTANEKLFF
TGTGCCAGCAGCTTTGTCACGGCTAATGAAAAACTGTTTTTT
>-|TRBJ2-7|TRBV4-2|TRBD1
CASSQARTGNEQYF
TGTGCCAGCAGCCAAGCCCGGACAGGGAACGAGCAGTACTTC
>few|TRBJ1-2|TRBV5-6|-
CATNAGRDYGYTF
TGTGCCACCAATGCGGGGCGTGACTATGGCTACACCTTC
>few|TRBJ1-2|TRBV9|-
CASSPWGSGYTF
TGTGCCAGCAGCCCCTGGGGGAGTGGCTACACCTTC
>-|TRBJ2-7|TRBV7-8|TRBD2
CASSYSQLAGGSEQYF
TGTGCCAGCAGCTACTCCCAACTAGCGGGGGGATCCGAGCAGTACTTC
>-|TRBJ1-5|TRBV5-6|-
CASSFARYSNQPQHF
TGTGCCAGCAGCTTTGCCAGATATAGCAATCAGCCCCAGCATTTT
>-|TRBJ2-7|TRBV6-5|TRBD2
CASRTSGKLEQYF
TGTGCCAGCAGAACTAGCGGGAAGCTCGAGCAGTACTTC
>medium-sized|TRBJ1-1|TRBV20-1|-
CSVGVEAFF
TGCAGTGTTGGTGTCGAAGCTTTCTTT